What follows are 21 T cell receptor beta chains derived from one specimen sequenced in a study of cytomegalovirus exposure and HLA in healthy donors. This table comes from immunoSEQ multiplex PCR, and its TCRdb copy is limited to in-frame clones, with some not included. The repertoire has under 95,000 clones, approximately 95% of them found once; the top ten carry more than 2%. Specimen: PBMCs. These receptors were collected from a young woman in good health and CMV-seronegative.

This clone was observed once. The chain has TRBV4-2 and TRBJ1-5; D is possibly TRBD1 (5 bases). This CDR3 comprises 15 residues. The germline V and J ends were trimmed by 0 bases and 2 bases, with 8 bases remaining between them. The germline V gene has CDR1 LGHNA and CDR2 YNFKEQ. The CDR3 DNA sequence: TGTGCCAGCAGCCAAGACAGGGTAGGCAATCAGCCCCAGCATTTT. As protein: CASSQDRVGNQPQHF.

This chain links TRBV19 with TRBJ1-3; D is ambiguous. This CDR3 comprises 12 residues. Germline lookup yields CDR1 LNHDA and CDR2 SQIVND (reference sequence). The V gene lost 7 bases and the J gene lost 7 bases, with 11 bases spanning the gap. The CDR3: CASTPTGNTIYF. CDR3 coding DNA: TGTGCCAGTACCCCTACGGGGAACACCATATATTTT.

This clone appeared a few times. The rearrangement uses TRBV5-1 and TRBJ2-1; 7 nucleotides align to TRBD2. J lost 0 bases, V lost 0 bases, and 6 bases had no gene match. This CDR3 has 17 amino acids. CDR1 and CDR2 (germline): SGHRS, YFSETQ. CDR3 residues: CASSLEGRVVSYNEQFF. The CDR3 nucleotides read TGCGCCAGCAGCTTGGAGGGGAGGGTGGTCTCCTACAATGAGCAGTTCTTC.

This chain connects TRBV7-8 to TRBJ1-1; D is possibly TRBD1 (5 bases). The V gene's germline CDR1 is SGHVS and CDR2 FQNEAQ. The CDR3 runs 14 residues. Trimming removed 5 bases from V and 5 bases from J, with 15 bases in between. CDR3 bases: TGTGCCAGCAGCCCGGGGACTAGCCGGACTGAAGCTTTCTTT. Translated: CASSPGTSRTEAFF.

The gene calls are TRBV29-1 and TRBJ1-1, with 7 bases matching TRBD1. Germline assignment: CDR1 SQVTM and CDR2 ANQGSEA. The CDR3 contains 11 residues. Trimming took 3 bases from V and 7 from J; bases not matched to a gene: 2. CDR3 region: CSVEQGGEAFF. The CDR3, as DNA: TGCAGCGTTGAGCAGGGGGGTGAAGCTTTCTTT.

The V call is TRBV19, the J call TRBJ1-1; 7 bases align to TRBD1. Trimming at V came to 4 bases and at J to 1 base, leaving 9 bases not matched to a gene. The germline gives CDR1 LNHDA, CDR2 SQIVND (reference sequence). The CDR3 totals 16 residues. This CDR3 reads CASSTLEGGWNTEAFF. The DNA of the CDR3 is TGTGCCAGTAGTACCCTTGAAGGGGGCTGGAACACTGAAGCTTTCTTT.

The J gene is TRBJ2-1, the V gene TRBV6-4; a possible D gene is TRBD1 (5 bases). The CDR3 consists of 13 residues. Trimming pared 4 bases from V and 7 bases from J, leaving 11 bases between. The germline gives CDR1 MRHNA, CDR2 SNTAGT. The CDR3 sequence is CASSGQSGNEQFF. CDR3 DNA: TGTGCCAGCAGTGGACAGTCTGGGAATGAGCAGTTCTTC.

This clone was detected a few times. The V call is TRBV6-4, the J call TRBJ2-7; unclear D gene. Germline loops: CDR1 MRHNA, CDR2 SNTAGT. Trimming pared 5 bases from V and 3 bases from J, leaving 17 bases between. The CDR3 length is 15 residues. The CDR3: CASSPDASPGYEQYF. In DNA form, the CDR3 reads TGTGCCAGCAGTCCCGACGCCTCACCAGGCTACGAGCAGTACTTC.

This clone has only one observation. This chain uses TRBV10-3 with TRBJ1-1; TRBD1 aligns across 8 bases. Looked up from germline, CDR1 is ENHRY and CDR2 is SYGVKD. V dropped 6 bases and J dropped 1; count of bases not matched to a gene: 4. The CDR3 extends over 14 amino acids. CDR3 region: CAISSDRANTEAFF. CDR3 coding DNA: TGTGCCATCAGCTCGGACAGGGCGAACACTGAAGCTTTCTTT.

In its sample, this clone was seen once. The V gene is TRBV28, the J gene TRBJ2-7, with TRBD2 matching over 8 bases. Trimming at V came to 11 bases and at J to 1 base, leaving 7 bases not matched to a gene. This CDR3 contains 13 residues. Germline V gene sequence: CDR1 MDHEN, CDR2 SYDVKM. The CDR3 DNA reads TGTGCCCGGGGGGGAGAGGGGTCCTACGAGCAGTACTTC. It encodes CARGGEGSYEQYF. Together with reference TRBV28 and TRBJ2-7, the CDR3 gives the full variable domain: DVKVTQSSRYLVKRTGEKVFLECVQDMDHENMFWYRQDPGLGLRLIYFSYDVKMKEKGDIPEGYSVSREKKERFSLILESASTNQTSMYLCARGGEGSYEQYFGPGTRLTVT.

The chain has TRBV29-1 and TRBJ2-1; unclear D gene. Germline V gene sequence: CDR1 SQVTM, CDR2 ANQGSEA. V was cut by 6 bases and J by 2 bases, with 14 bases left in between. CDR3 size: 14 residues. The chain's CDR3 is CSVQTSSTYNEQFF. In DNA, the CDR3 is TGCAGCGTCCAAACCAGTTCAACCTACAATGAGCAGTTCTTC.

The chain is built from TRBV2 and TRBJ2-3, with D perhaps TRBD2 (5 bases). The ends were cut back, 6 bases at V and 6 bases at J, with 7 bases in the middle. This CDR3 has 11 residues. Per the germline V gene, CDR1 is SNHLY and CDR2 is FYNNEI. This chain's CDR3 is CASRRVDTQYF. Here the CDR3 DNA reads TGTGCCAGCAGGAGGGTGGATACGCAGTATTTT.

The J gene is TRBJ1-5, the V gene TRBV19; weak D call: TRBD1 (6 bases). Looked up from germline, CDR1 is LNHDA and CDR2 is SQIVND (reference sequence). CDR3 length equals 15 residues. Trimming pared 8 bases from V and 7 bases from J, leaving 21 bases between. As DNA, the CDR3 is TGTGCCAGTCGACCCCGGGGGGCGCGAGGACAGCCCCAGCATTTT. Translated: CASRPRGARGQPQHF.

The rearrangement joins TRBV2 to TRBJ2-3, with 9 bases identical to TRBD2. The V gene end was trimmed by 3 bases and the J gene end by 0 bases; junction bases not matched to a gene: 4. Looked up from germline, CDR1 is SNHLY and CDR2 is FYNNEI. The CDR3 runs 16 residues. Written as DNA, the CDR3 is TGTGCCAGCAGTGATCCGACTAGCGGCAGCACAGATACGCAGTATTTT. It encodes CASSDPTSGSTDTQYF. Based on the CDR3 plus reference TRBV2 and TRBJ2-3, the full variable domain is EPEVTQTPSHQVTQMGQEVILRCVPISNHLYFYWYRQILGQKVEFLVSFYNNEISEKSEIFDDQFSVERPDGSNFTLKIRSTKLEDSAMYFCASSDPTSGSTDTQYFGPGTRLTVL.

The CDR3 region is CASSLRDRGRTEQYF. The CDR3 DNA follows: TGTGCCAGCAGCCTCCGGGACAGGGGGCGGACCGAGCAGTACTTC. This chain links TRBV5-4 with TRBJ2-7, with 12 bases fitting TRBD1. Losses at the gene ends were 4 bases for V and 6 bases for J; bases not matched to a gene: 8. Germline CDR1 SGHNT, CDR2 YYREEE (reference sequence). There are 15 residues in the CDR3.

The chain joins TRBV11-2 to TRBJ1-2, with TRBD1 matching over 8 bases. This CDR3 has 15 residues. J lost 8 bases, V lost 5 bases, and 13 bases had no gene match. Germline loops: CDR1 SGHAT, CDR2 FQNNGV. CDR3 DNA sequence: TGTGCCAGCAGCCAAGTCAGGGGGCCAATAGGCGGCTACACCTTC. It is translated as CASSQVRGPIGGYTF.

The gene calls are TRBV7-2 and TRBJ1-2; D remains unclear. Germline values: CDR1 SGHTA, CDR2 FQGNSA. Trimming removed 1 base from V and 3 bases from J, with 12 bases in between. This CDR3 contains 15 residues. The CDR3 region is CASSLVAGTHYGYTF. DNA for the CDR3: TGTGCCAGCAGCTTAGTCGCGGGCACCCACTATGGCTACACCTTC.

V is TRBV21-1 and J is TRBJ2-1; the listed D gene, TRBD1, was not tested against the DNA. TRBV21-1 is classified as a pseudogene. This CDR3 is 16 amino acids long. The CDR3 bases are TGTGCCAGCACCAAGCGGGACAGGTTTACGATATATGAGCAGTTCTTC. It encodes CASTKRDRFTIYEQFF.

The chain uses TRBV5-6 and TRBJ1-2; unclear D gene. Germline V gene data show CDR1 as SGHDT and CDR2 as YYEEEE. This CDR3 has 12 amino acids. V was trimmed by 0 bases and J by 4 bases, leaving 4 bases between them. CDR3 region: CASSLASYGYTF. The DNA of the CDR3 is TGTGCCAGCAGCTTGGCCAGCTATGGCTACACCTTC.

The chain recombines TRBV19 with TRBJ1-3; 8 positions match TRBD1. This CDR3 is 13 amino acids long. Germline V lookup: CDR1 LNHDA, CDR2 SQIVND (reference sequence). V was clipped by 9 bases and J by 7 bases; unmatched bases: 8. The chain's CDR3 is CASGQGTGNTIYF. The CDR3 coding sequence is TGTGCCAGCGGACAGGGTACGGGTAACACCATATATTTT.

The genes are TRBV27 and TRBJ2-2, with 12 bases that match TRBD2. Losses at the gene ends were 10 bases for V and 5 bases for J; bases not matched to a gene: 20. Germline CDR1 reads MNHEY; CDR2 reads SMNVEV (reference sequence). The CDR3 consists of 19 residues. Here the CDR3 reads CATRGRTGLAGSRTGELFF. Written as DNA, the CDR3 is TGTGCCACACGAGGGAGGACCGGACTAGCGGGGAGTAGGACCGGGGAGCTGTTTTTT.